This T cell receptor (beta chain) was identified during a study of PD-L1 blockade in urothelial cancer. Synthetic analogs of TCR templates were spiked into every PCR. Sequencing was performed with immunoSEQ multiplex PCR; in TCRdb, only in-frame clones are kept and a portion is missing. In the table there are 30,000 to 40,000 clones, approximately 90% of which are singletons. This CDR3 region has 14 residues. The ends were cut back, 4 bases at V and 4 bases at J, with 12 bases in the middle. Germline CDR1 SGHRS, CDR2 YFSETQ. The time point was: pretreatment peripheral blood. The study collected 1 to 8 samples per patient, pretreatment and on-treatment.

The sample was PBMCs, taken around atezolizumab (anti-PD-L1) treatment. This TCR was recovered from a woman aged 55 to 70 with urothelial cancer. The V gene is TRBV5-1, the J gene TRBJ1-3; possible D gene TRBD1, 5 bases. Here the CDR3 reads CASSGGTIGNTIYF. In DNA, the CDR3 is TGCGCCAGCAGCGGCGGGACGATCGGAAACACCATATATTTT.